One T cell receptor beta chain is described in this entry. Its antigen is not identified. With 3 bases clipped from V and 7 bases from J, the junction kept 9 bases outside the gene matches. The CDR3 is 15 amino acids. Germline V lookup: CDR1 MNHNS, CDR2 SASEGT. Sequencing was performed with immunoSEQ multiplex PCR; in TCRdb, only in-frame clones are kept and a portion is missing. This sample has several thousand clones; 77% occur once, and the top ten carry under 7.5%. The sample belongs to a study of chemoradiotherapy in HPV16-positive cancers. Overall study results and limits: HPV-specific T cells were functionally defined from only a couple of HPV16-positive patients.

V gene TRBV6-1 combines with J gene TRBJ1-5, with 7 positions matching TRBD1. The source of this sequence is a human donor with HPV-associated anogenital cancer. The sequences come from tumor tissue, collected from a patient who underwent chemoradiotherapy. The CDR3 DNA follows: TGTGCCAGCAGTGAGGAAGAGGCAGGGGGACAGCCCCAGCATTTT. Its protein is CASSEEEAGGQPQHF.